This TCR beta chain was sequenced during a study of yellow fever vaccine responses in identical twins. Study conclusions and caveats: The T cell response to vaccination in identical twins was reportedly partly convergent and partly personalized.

The CDR3 consists of 18 residues. The J segment lost 2 bases and the V segment lost 4 bases, leaving 16 bases of the junction unmatched. CDR1 is SGHRS and CDR2 is YFSETQ in the germline V gene. Remarks on this clonotype: The target antigen is unknown.

TCRdb used MiXCR to reprocess the RT-PCR reads, holding one entry per CDR3 protein. The table records 3,000 to 4,000 distinct CDR3 sequences, around four fifths of them present only once. This TCR derives from a woman aged 18-29 years who received the yellow fever vaccine. The sample here was T cells from blood (PBMCs), unsorted or a sorted subset (not recorded which), taken before or after yellow fever vaccination (not recorded which). The gene calls are TRBV5-1 and TRBJ2-3, with 7 bases lining up with TRBD2. CDR3 sequence: CASSPAPPGGNNTDTQYF. DNA of the CDR3: TGCGCCAGCAGCCCAGCTCCCCCCGGGGGGAACAACACAGATACGCAGTATTTT.